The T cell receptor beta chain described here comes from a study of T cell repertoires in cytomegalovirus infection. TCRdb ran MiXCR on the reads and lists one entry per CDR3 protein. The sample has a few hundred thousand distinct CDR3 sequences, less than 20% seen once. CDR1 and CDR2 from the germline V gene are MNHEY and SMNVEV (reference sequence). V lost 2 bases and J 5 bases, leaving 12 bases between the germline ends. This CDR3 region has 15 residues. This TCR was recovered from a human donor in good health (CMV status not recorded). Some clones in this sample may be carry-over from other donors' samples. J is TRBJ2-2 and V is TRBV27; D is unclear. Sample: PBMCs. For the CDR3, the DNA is TGTGCCAGCAGTTTAGTAGGATTGGGGACCGGGGAGCTGTTTTTT. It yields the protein CASSLVGLGTGELFF.